This TCR beta chain was captured by sequencing in a study of blood T cell repertoires in COVID-19. About the study: Samples came from the United States, Italy and Spain, spanning acute and convalescent COVID-19. The analysed material was cDNA or gDNA that came from T cells, B-cell-depleted T cells, or PBMCs.

Patients from Seattle were sampled longitudinally, starting during active infection. Authors' analysis steps: Amplified reference gene primers provided the basis for estimating nucleated cell counts. Here immunoSEQ multiplex PCR was the method, and the copy in TCRdb shows in-frame clones only, minus some. V and J calls and clone size are copied from that table; D and trimming were computed from the DNA. This table has around 200,000 clones, roughly 84% appearing once. The CDR3 covers 18 residues. Germline assignment: CDR1 SGHRS and CDR2 YFSETQ. Trimming cost V 4 bases and J 0 bases; bases outside gene matches: 11.

Sequenced material: peripheral blood. The chain combines TRBV5-1 with TRBJ2-3, with TRBD2 matching 10 bases. The sequence derives from a woman aged 70 to 79 with COVID-19, enrolled during active disease. The CDR3 DNA reads as TGCGCCAGCAGCCGCATAGCGGGGGGTAGCGCTAGCACAGATACGCAGTATTTT. Translated: CASSRIAGGSASTDTQYF.